The clone carrying this T cell receptor beta chain was observed a handful of times. A junction boundary mismatches the germline segment, possibly from a read error. Arm-PCR with iRepertoire HTBI primers amplified the CDR3 regions for these TCR beta libraries. TCRdb analysed the multiplex PCR reads with MiXCR anew, one entry per CDR3 protein. The sample holds 350,000 to 450,000 distinct CDR3 sequences, roughly 24% seen once. The data derive from a study of regulatory T cells in long-lasting Graves disease. CDR1 is LNHDA, CDR2 SQIVND, per germline (reference sequence). The CDR3 contains 12 residues. Regarding time point: persistent/refractory GD, antithyroid drugs over 5 years with positive TRAb. From RNA extracted from PBMCs, the TCR library was made. The authors drew around 9 milliliters of peripheral blood into EDTA tubes.

The material was peripheral blood mononuclear cells (PBMCs), obtained when the disease was refractory, from a patient treated with antithyroid drugs. The chain is built from TRBV19 and TRBJ1-6; D is perhaps TRBD1 (5 bases). This clonotype originated in a woman aged 40 to 55 with Graves disease. The CDR3 nucleotides read TGTGCCAGTAGCATAGGGGTTGCACCCCTCCACTTT. As protein: CASSIGVAPLHF.